This T cell receptor beta chain was recovered during a study of PD-L1 blockade in urothelial cancer. From germline, CDR1 is MNHEY and CDR2 SVGAGI. This CDR3 has 14 residues. The V end lost 2 bases, the J end lost 5 bases, and 9 bases lay between the germline ends. The method was immunoSEQ multiplex PCR; TCRdb's version includes in-frame clones alone and lacks a portion of them. The sample has 75,000 to 95,000 clones; roughly nine tenths are singletons. Sequenced material: PBMCs, taken around atezolizumab (anti-PD-L1) treatment. V gene TRBV6-5 combines with J gene TRBJ1-4; D might be TRBD1 (5 bases). The receptor was isolated from a man between 60 and 75 years old with urothelial cancer. CDR3 DNA: TGTGCCAGCAGTTACGGGGGGTTGAATGAAAAACTGTTTTTT. Translating it yields CASSYGGLNEKLFF.